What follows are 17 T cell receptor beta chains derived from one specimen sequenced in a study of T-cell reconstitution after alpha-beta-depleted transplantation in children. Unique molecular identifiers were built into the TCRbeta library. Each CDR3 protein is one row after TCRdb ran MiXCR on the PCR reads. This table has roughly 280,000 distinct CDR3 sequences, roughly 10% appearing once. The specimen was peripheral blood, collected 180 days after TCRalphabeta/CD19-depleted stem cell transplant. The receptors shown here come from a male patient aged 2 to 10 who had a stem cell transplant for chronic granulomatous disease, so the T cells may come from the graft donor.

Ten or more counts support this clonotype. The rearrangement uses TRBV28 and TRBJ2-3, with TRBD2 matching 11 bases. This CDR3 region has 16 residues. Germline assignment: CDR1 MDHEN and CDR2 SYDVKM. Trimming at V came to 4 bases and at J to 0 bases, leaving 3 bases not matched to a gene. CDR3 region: CASSSSSGRSTDTQYF. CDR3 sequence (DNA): TGTGCCAGCAGTTCATCTAGCGGGAGGAGCACAGATACGCAGTATTTT.

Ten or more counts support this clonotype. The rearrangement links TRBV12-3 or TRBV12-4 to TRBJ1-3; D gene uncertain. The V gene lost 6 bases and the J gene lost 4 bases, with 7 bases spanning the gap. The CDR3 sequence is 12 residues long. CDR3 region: CASSGVGNTIYF. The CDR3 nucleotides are TGTGCCAGCAGCGGGGTCGGAAACACCATATATTTT.

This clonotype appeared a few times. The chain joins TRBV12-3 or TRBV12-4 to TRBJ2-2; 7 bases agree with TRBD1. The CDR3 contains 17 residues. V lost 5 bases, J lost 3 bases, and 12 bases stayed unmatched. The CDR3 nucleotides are TGTGCCAGCAGTCATCCGGTGGGACAGCGAGACACCGGGGAGCTGTTTTTT. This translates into CASSHPVGQRDTGELFF.

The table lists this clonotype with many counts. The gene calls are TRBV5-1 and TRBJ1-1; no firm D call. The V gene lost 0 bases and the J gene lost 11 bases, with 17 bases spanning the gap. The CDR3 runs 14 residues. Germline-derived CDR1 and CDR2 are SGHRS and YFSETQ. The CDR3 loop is CASSLAGGDGVAFF. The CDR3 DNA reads TGCGCCAGCAGCTTGGCCGGCGGAGATGGTGTGGCTTTCTTT. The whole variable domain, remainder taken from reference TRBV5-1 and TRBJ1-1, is KAGVTQTPRYLIKTRGQQVTLSCSPISGHRSVSWYQQTPGQGLQFLFEYFSETQRNKGNFPGRFSGRQFSNSRSEMNVSTLELGDSALYLCASSLAGGDGVAFFGQGTRLTVV.

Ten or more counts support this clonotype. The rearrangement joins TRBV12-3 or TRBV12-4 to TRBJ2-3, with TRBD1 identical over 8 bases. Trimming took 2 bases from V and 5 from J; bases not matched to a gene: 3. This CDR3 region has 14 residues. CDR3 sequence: CASSLQGAKDTQYF. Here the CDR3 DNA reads TGTGCCAGCAGTTTACAGGGGGCCAAAGATACGCAGTATTTT.

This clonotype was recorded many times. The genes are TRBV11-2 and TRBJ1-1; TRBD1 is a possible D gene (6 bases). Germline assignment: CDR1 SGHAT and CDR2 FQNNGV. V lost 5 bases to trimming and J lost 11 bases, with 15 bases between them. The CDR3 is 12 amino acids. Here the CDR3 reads CASSTRGPGAFF. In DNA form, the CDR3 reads TGTGCCAGCAGCACCCGGGGGCCGGGGGCTTTCTTT.

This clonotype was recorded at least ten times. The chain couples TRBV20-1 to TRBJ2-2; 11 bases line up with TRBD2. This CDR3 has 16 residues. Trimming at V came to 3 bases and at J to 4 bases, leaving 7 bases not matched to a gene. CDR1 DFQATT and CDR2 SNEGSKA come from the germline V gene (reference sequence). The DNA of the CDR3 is TGCAGTGCTAGCCCCACTAGCGGGAGACCCACCGGGGAGCTGTTTTTT. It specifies CSASPTSGRPTGELFF.

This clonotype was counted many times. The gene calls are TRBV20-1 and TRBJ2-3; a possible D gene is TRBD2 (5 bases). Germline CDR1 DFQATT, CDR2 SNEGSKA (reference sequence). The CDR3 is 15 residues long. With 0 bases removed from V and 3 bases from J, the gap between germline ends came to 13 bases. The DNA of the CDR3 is TGCAGTGCTAGAGAACCCTCTCCGGGAACAGATACGCAGTATTTT. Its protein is CSAREPSPGTDTQYF.

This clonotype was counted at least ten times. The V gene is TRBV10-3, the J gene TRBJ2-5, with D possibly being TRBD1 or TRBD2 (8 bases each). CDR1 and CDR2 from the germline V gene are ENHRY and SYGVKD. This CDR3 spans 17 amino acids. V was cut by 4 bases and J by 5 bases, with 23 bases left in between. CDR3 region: CAISVGGRGQRGETQYF. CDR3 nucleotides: TGTGCCATCAGTGTTGGTGGCAGGGGGCAGCGGGGGGAGACCCAGTACTTC.

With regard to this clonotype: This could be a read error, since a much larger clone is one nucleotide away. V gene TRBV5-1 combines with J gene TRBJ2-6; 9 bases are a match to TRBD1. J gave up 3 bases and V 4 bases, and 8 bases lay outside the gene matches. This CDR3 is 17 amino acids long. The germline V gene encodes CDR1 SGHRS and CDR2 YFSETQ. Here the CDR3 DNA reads TGCGCCAGCAGCCAAGGGACAGGGCTATATGGGGCCAACGTCCTGACTTTC. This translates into CASSQGTGLYGANVLTF.

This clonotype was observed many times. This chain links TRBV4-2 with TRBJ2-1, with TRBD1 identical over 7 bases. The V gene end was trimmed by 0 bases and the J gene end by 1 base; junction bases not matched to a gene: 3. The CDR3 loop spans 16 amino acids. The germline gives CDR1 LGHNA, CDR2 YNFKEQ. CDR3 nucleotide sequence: TGTGCCAGCAGCCAAGAAGGGACAGAATCCTACAATGAGCAGTTCTTC. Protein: CASSQEGTESYNEQFF.

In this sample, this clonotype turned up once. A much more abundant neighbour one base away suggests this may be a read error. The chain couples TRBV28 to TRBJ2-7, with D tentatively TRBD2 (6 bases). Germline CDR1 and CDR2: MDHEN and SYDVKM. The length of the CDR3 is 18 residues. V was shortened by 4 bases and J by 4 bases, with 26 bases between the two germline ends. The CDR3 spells CASSYTAKVSIGGYEQYF. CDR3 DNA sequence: TGTGCCAGCAGTTACACGGCCAAGGTATCAATAGGAGGGTACGAGCAGTACTTC.

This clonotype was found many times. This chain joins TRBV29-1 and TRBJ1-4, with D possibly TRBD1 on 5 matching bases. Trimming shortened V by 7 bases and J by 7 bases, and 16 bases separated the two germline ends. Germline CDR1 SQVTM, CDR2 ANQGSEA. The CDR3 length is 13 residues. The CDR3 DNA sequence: TGCAGCGCCTCGGCAGGGCCGGGTGAAAAACTGTTTTTT. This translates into CSASAGPGEKLFF.

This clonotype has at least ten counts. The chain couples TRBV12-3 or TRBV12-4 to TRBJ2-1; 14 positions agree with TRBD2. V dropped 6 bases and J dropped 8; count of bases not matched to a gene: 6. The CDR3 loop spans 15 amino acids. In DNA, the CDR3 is TGTGCCAGCAGGGCGGGACTAGCGGGAGACCATGAGCAGTTCTTC. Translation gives CASRAGLAGDHEQFF.

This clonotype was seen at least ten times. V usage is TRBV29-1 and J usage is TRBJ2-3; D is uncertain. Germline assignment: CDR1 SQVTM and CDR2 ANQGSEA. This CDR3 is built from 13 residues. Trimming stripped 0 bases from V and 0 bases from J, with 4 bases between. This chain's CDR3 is CSVEDTSTDTQYF. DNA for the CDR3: TGCAGCGTTGAAGACACTAGCACAGATACGCAGTATTTT.

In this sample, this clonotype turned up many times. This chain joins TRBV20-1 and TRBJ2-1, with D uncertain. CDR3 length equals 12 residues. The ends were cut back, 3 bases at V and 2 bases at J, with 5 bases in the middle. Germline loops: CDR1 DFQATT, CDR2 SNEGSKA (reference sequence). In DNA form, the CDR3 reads TGCAGTGCTAGGGCGGCCTACAATGAGCAGTTCTTC. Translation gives CSARAAYNEQFF.

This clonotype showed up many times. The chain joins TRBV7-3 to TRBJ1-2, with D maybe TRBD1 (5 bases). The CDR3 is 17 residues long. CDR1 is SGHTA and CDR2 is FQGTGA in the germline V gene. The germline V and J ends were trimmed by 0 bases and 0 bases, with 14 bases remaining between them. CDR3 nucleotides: TGTGCCAGCAGCTTAACCGGATATGGGGGTACTAACTATGGCTACACCTTC. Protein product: CASSLTGYGGTNYGYTF.